One sample yielded the 7 T cell receptor beta chains listed below, sequenced in a study of T cell repertoires in cytomegalovirus infection. TCRdb re-called the reads through MiXCR, storing one row per CDR3 protein. Of about 180,000 distinct CDR3 sequences in the sample, roughly 14% were seen once. Sequences were obtained from PBMCs. These receptors were collected from a human donor in good health (CMV status not recorded). Some clones in this sample may be carry-over from other donors' samples.

This chain uses TRBV10-3 with TRBJ2-2; D gene uncertain. This CDR3 region has 12 residues. Germline V gene data show CDR1 as ENHRY and CDR2 as SYGVKD. Trimming left V 6 bases short and J 5 bases short, with 7 bases between. The CDR3 coding sequence is TGTGCCATCAGCCAAAGAACCGGGGAGCTGTTTTTT. Amino acids: CAISQRTGELFF.

V usage is TRBV18 and J usage is TRBJ1-1; D is undetermined. The germline V gene has CDR1 KGHSH and CDR2 LQKENI. CDR3 length: 14 amino acids. Trimming pared 3 bases from V and 5 bases from J, leaving 13 bases between. CDR3 sequence reads: CASSPIDGFTEAFF. The CDR3 nucleotides are TGTGCCAGCTCACCCATCGACGGGTTTACTGAAGCTTTCTTT.

This clonotype has a count of ten or more. The chain uses TRBV28 and TRBJ2-2; D may correspond to TRBD1 or TRBD2 (5 bases each). Trimming removed 6 bases from V and 4 bases from J, with 24 bases in between. This CDR3 is 18 amino acids long. Germline CDR1 reads MDHEN; CDR2 reads SYDVKM. CDR3: CASSPNRPGRRLTGELFF. Here the CDR3 DNA reads TGTGCCAGCAGCCCCAACAGGCCGGGACGCAGACTCACCGGGGAGCTGTTTTTT.

This clonotype was recorded at least ten times. The chain is built from TRBV2 and TRBJ2-1, with D maybe TRBD2 (6 bases). The germline V gene encodes CDR1 SNHLY and CDR2 FYNNEI. V was clipped by 8 bases and J by 1 base, with 24 bases between them. The CDR3 is made up of 18 amino acids. The CDR3 loop is CASVLGRYGGRSYNEQFF. Here the CDR3 DNA reads TGTGCCAGCGTTCTAGGTCGATACGGGGGACGGTCCTACAATGAGCAGTTCTTC.

This clonotype was picked up many times. The chain is built from TRBV7-9 and TRBJ2-7; D not certain. V lost 1 base to trimming and J lost 12 bases, with 13 bases between them. The CDR3 has 12 residues. Germline V gene data show CDR1 as SEHNR and CDR2 as FQNEAQ (reference sequence). CDR3: CASSLEDLPGYF. DNA for the CDR3: TGTGCCAGCAGCTTAGAGGACCTCCCTGGGTACTTC.

This clonotype was detected ten times or more. This chain links TRBV12-3 or TRBV12-4 with TRBJ1-1; D is possibly TRBD1 (5 bases). The CDR3 totals 11 residues. V lost 6 bases and J lost 7, with 9 bases in between. The CDR3 region has the DNA TGTGCCAGCAGATTAAGGGGTGAAGCTTTCTTT. This gives the protein CASRLRGEAFF.

This rearrangement joins TRBV7-2 to TRBJ1-5; D is unresolved. This CDR3 has 13 residues. Germline V gene data show CDR1 as SGHTA and CDR2 as FQGNSA. The V gene lost 7 bases and the J gene lost 3 bases, with 10 bases spanning the gap. The chain's CDR3 is CASNLDPNQPQHF. The CDR3 coding sequence is TGTGCCAGCAACTTGGACCCCAATCAGCCCCAGCATTTT.